A selection of T cell receptor beta chains follows, all from one sample in a study of beta chain features in type 1 diabetes. Sequenced by immunoSEQ multiplex PCR; TCRdb stores in-frame clones only, minus some. The repertoire holds about 330,000 clones, more than 9.5% seen once, with about 0.015% in the top ten. The sequenced material came from naive CD4+ T cells from blood. Source of these receptors: a woman younger than 45 in good health. CDR3s include the opening cysteine and the closing phenylalanine or tryptophan. A D gene is named only where the DNA matches it firmly. Size is omitted from some rows. Given values are once, few, many or a class for expanded clones.

D	size	V	J	CDR3	DNA
.	few	TRBV11-2	TRBJ2-7	CASSLASGFYEQYF	TGTGCCAGCAGCTTAGCTTCGGGTTTCTACGAGCAGTACTTC
TRBD2	.	TRBV7-8	TRBJ2-1	CASSYSGTTYNEQFF	TGTGCCAGCAGCTATAGCGGGACAACCTACAATGAGCAGTTCTTC
.	.	TRBV29-1	TRBJ2-7	CSVGIVPEQYF	TGCAGCGTTGGAATAGTACCCGAGCAGTACTTC
TRBD1	few	TRBV28	TRBJ2-5	CAIGQGIQETQYF	TGTGCCATCGGACAGGGGATCCAAGAGACCCAGTACTTC
TRBD2	.	TRBV9	TRBJ2-1	CASSVVSGGGYNEQFF	TGTGCCAGCAGCGTAGTCTCGGGAGGGGGTTACAATGAGCAGTTCTTC
TRBD2	.	TRBV27	TRBJ2-5	CASSTSGRALGTQYF	TGTGCCAGCAGTACTAGCGGGAGGGCCTTAGGGACCCAGTACTTC
TRBD2	.	TRBV7-9	TRBJ2-1	CASLREGRSYNEQFF	TGTGCCAGCCTCCGGGAGGGGCGCTCCTACAATGAGCAGTTCTTC
.	.	TRBV30	TRBJ1-2	CAWTLDSYGYTF	TGTGCCTGGACCCTGGACAGCTATGGCTACACCTTC
.	.	TRBV6-1	TRBJ2-1	CASSERGLQFF	TGTGCCAGCAGTGAAAGAGGGCTGCAGTTCTTC
TRBD1	.	TRBV25-1	TRBJ2-1	CASSESLQGADEQFF	TGTGCCAGCAGTGAATCGTTACAGGGGGCGGATGAGCAGTTCTTC
.	.	TRBV6-5	TRBJ1-4	CASSSLQAGNEKLFF	TGTGCCAGCAGTTCCCTTCAAGCGGGGAATGAAAAACTGTTTTTT
TRBD1	.	TRBV18	TRBJ1-5	CASSGTGPNQPQHF	TGTGCCAGCTCAGGGACAGGCCCCAATCAGCCCCAGCATTTT
.	.	TRBV7-9	TRBJ2-5	CASSSRGGAVVTQYF	TGTGCCAGCAGCTCCCGAGGGGGGGCTGTTGTGACCCAGTACTTC
TRBD1	few	TRBV30	TRBJ1-5	CAWRTGGQPQHF	TGTGCCTGGAGGACAGGGGGTCAGCCCCAGCATTTT
.	.	TRBV7-9	TRBJ2-4	CASSLVGENIQYF	TGTGCCAGCAGCTTGGTAGGGGAAAACATTCAGTACTTC
TRBD2	few	TRBV28	TRBJ2-1	CASTPGTSGNNEQFF	TGTGCCAGCACACCCGGGACTAGCGGGAACAATGAGCAGTTCTTC
.	.	TRBV7-3	TRBJ2-6	CASTLGAGANVLTF	TGTGCCAGCACCCTAGGTGCTGGGGCCAACGTCCTGACTTTC
.	few	TRBV7-2	TRBJ2-1	CASSLESGVPNEQFF	TGTGCCAGCAGCTTAGAATCGGGAGTCCCCAATGAGCAGTTCTTC
.	few	TRBV28	TRBJ2-2	CASTLGGGTGELFF	TGTGCCAGCACCTTAGGGGGGGGCACCGGGGAGCTGTTTTTT
.	.	TRBV19	TRBJ2-3	CASSFLADTQYF	TGTGCCAGTAGTTTTCTAGCAGATACGCAGTATTTT
.	few	TRBV7-2	TRBJ2-3	CASNPQGTGTDTQYF	TGTGCCAGCAACCCACAGGGGACTGGGACAGATACGCAGTATTTT
TRBD1	few	TRBV30	TRBJ1-2	CAGQPGQQNYGYTF	TGTGCCGGCCAACCGGGACAGCAGAACTATGGCTACACCTTC
.	.	TRBV5-1	TRBJ2-7	CASSSVIDRRDYEQYF	TGCGCCAGCAGCTCGGTAATTGACAGGCGAGACTACGAGCAGTACTTC
TRBD1	few	TRBV9	TRBJ2-7	CASSQGTGKTYEQYF	TGTGCCAGCAGCCAAGGGACAGGGAAGACCTACGAGCAGTACTTC
.	.	TRBV18	TRBJ1-5	CASSPRISNQPQHF	TGTGCCAGCTCACCGAGGATCAGCAATCAGCCCCAGCATTTT
TRBD2	few	TRBV18	TRBJ2-1	CASSPAGGRAYNEQFF	TGTGCCAGCTCACCAGCGGGAGGGAGGGCCTACAATGAGCAGTTCTTC
TRBD1	few	TRBV7-3	TRBJ2-1	CASSLRGTGERRGNEQFF	TGTGCCAGCAGCTTAAGGGGAACAGGGGAACGTCGCGGCAATGAGCAGTTCTTC
TRBD1	.	TRBV27	TRBJ2-7	CASSFTGQGVYEQYF	TGTGCCAGCAGTTTTACGGGACAGGGTGTCTACGAGCAGTACTTC
TRBD2	few	TRBV25-1	TRBJ2-7	CASSERAGGAPEQYF	TGTGCCAGCAGTGAACGCGCGGGAGGGGCCCCGGAGCAGTACTTC
TRBD2	.	TRBV30	TRBJ2-7	CASDGTSGRYEQYF	TGTGCCTCAGATGGGACTAGCGGGAGGTACGAGCAGTACTTC
.	few	TRBV6-6	TRBJ1-2	CASSYSGGSSYGYTF	TGTGCCAGCAGTTACTCTGGGGGGTCGAGCTATGGCTACACCTTC
.	few	TRBV7-2	TRBJ2-1	CASSYSDRRYNEQFF	TGTGCCAGCAGCTATAGCGATCGAAGATACAATGAGCAGTTCTTC
.	few	TRBV6-6	TRBJ2-7	CASSYATGQFGDEQYF	TGTGCCAGCAGTTACGCCACCGGACAGTTCGGGGACGAGCAGTACTTC
TRBD1	few	TRBV5-4	TRBJ1-4	CASSDLRQGGGEKLFF	TGTGCCAGCAGCGATCTAAGACAGGGGGGAGGGGAAAAACTGTTTTTT
TRBD2	.	TRBV4-3	TRBJ2-7	CASSQELAGGNPLYEQYF	TGCGCCAGCAGCCAAGAACTAGCGGGAGGGAATCCCCTCTACGAGCAGTACTTC
.	few	TRBV28	TRBJ2-7	CATGGASSYEQYF	TGTGCCACGGGGGGCGCAAGCTCCTACGAGCAGTACTTC
.	.	TRBV4-3	TRBJ2-6	CASRGQGFSGANVLTF	TGCGCCAGCAGAGGGCAGGGCTTCTCGGGGGCCAACGTCCTGACTTTC
TRBD2	many	TRBV15	TRBJ2-7	CATSKYGGGRDYEQYF	TGTGCCACCAGCAAGTACGGTGGCGGGAGGGATTACGAGCAGTACTTC
TRBD2	few	TRBV15	TRBJ2-3	CATSRDQASGSSRYF	TGTGCCACCAGCAGAGATCAGGCTAGCGGGAGCTCCAGGTATTTT
.	.	TRBV29-1	TRBJ2-7	CSVGGSSSYEQYF	TGCAGCGTTGGCGGATCTAGCTCCTACGAGCAGTACTTC